These T cell receptor beta chains were read from a single sample in a study of blood T cell repertoires in COVID-19. Repertoires were generated with immunoSEQ multiplex PCR, while TCRdb's copy carries only in-frame clones and drops some. The sample yields roughly 200,000 clones, around 91% seen once. Specimen: peripheral blood. These receptor sequences come from a man between 50 and 59 years old with acute or convalescent COVID-19. CDR3s include the opening cysteine and the closing phenylalanine or tryptophan. D genes are given only for firm matches. The listing skips clone size in some rows; elsewhere it reads once, few, many or a size class.

J gene	D gene	CDR3 length	V gene	clone size	CDR3 protein	CDR3 DNA
TRBJ1-2	-	16	TRBV28	once	CASSAGPYKGKDGYTF	TGTGCCAGCAGTGCAGGACCATACAAGGGGAAAGATGGCTACACCTTC
TRBJ2-7	-	14	TRBV28	-	CASRRQGGSYEQYF	TGTGCCAGCAGAAGACAGGGAGGATCCTACGAGCAGTACTTC
TRBJ1-4	TRBD1	13	TRBV7-9	-	CASSQGQGEKLFF	TGTGCCAGCAGCCAGGGACAGGGGGAAAAACTGTTTTTT
TRBJ2-7	-	15	TRBV11-2	-	CASSLVAAAPYEQYF	TGTGCCAGCAGCTTGGTAGCGGCCGCCCCCTACGAGCAGTACTTC
TRBJ2-1	-	16	TRBV24-1	once	CATKDPDYSSYNEQFF	TGTGCCACAAAAGACCCTGACTATAGCTCCTACAATGAGCAGTTCTTC
TRBJ2-7	-	13	TRBV14	-	CASSPSNSYEQYF	TGTGCCAGCAGCCCTAGCAACTCCTACGAGCAGTACTTC
TRBJ1-2	-	10	TRBV20-1	-	CSALDYGYTF	TGCAGTGCTCTCGACTATGGCTACACCTTC
TRBJ2-3	-	15	TRBV9	-	CASSVVQGGTDTQYF	TGTGCCAGCAGCGTAGTTCAGGGCGGCACAGATACGCAGTATTTT
TRBJ1-6	TRBD1	15	TRBV6-1	few	CASSDRQGADSPLHF	TGTGCCAGCAGTGACAGACAGGGGGCAGATTCACCCCTCCACTTT
TRBJ1-4	-	14	TRBV10-3	-	CAISQGTAKEKLFF	TGTGCCATCAGTCAGGGCACGGCTAAGGAAAAACTGTTTTTT
TRBJ2-7	-	14	TRBV10-3	-	CAISEADRPYEQYF	TGTGCCATCAGTGAGGCCGACAGGCCCTACGAGCAGTACTTC
TRBJ2-3	TRBD2	16	TRBV24-1	-	CATSAAGGRRTDTQYF	TGTGCCACCAGTGCAGCGGGGGGGCGGCGGACAGATACGCAGTATTTT
TRBJ2-1	TRBD2	15	TRBV11-2	-	CASSITSGTYNEQFF	TGTGCCAGCAGCATTACTAGCGGGACTTACAATGAGCAGTTCTTC
TRBJ1-3	-	14	TRBV4-3	-	CASSQESAGNTIYF	TGCGCCAGCAGCCAAGAGAGTGCTGGAAACACCATATATTTT
TRBJ2-2	-	14	TRBV7-9	-	CASSLNSNTGELFF	TGTGCCAGCAGCTTAAACTCGAACACCGGGGAGCTGTTTTTT
TRBJ2-1	-	15	TRBV5-1	-	CASSLESGRPNEQFF	TGCGCCAGCAGCTTGGAATCAGGGAGGCCCAATGAGCAGTTCTTC
TRBJ1-2	-	15	TRBV6-5	-	CASSYSIQGLYGYTF	TGTGCCAGCAGTTACTCTATCCAGGGACTGTATGGCTACACCTTC
TRBJ2-1	-	15	TRBV9	-	CASSPSWGLPPGQFF	TGTGCCAGCAGCCCCTCTTGGGGACTTCCTCCCGGGCAGTTCTTC
TRBJ2-1	-	13	TRBV18	once	CASSQGVRNEQFF	TGTGCCAGCTCACAAGGGGTTCGAAATGAGCAGTTCTTC
TRBJ1-4	-	15	TRBV7-3	few	CASSLTGRANEKLFF	TGTGCCAGCAGCTTAACAGGGAGGGCTAATGAAAAACTGTTTTTT
TRBJ1-4	-	14	TRBV7-9	-	CASSSQGLGEKLFF	TGTGCCAGCAGCTCCCAGGGGTTAGGGGAAAAACTGTTTTTT
TRBJ2-7	-	11	TRBV20-1	-	CSARRLYEQYF	TGCAGTGCTAGACGACTGTACGAGCAGTACTTC
TRBJ2-2	-	13	TRBV19	-	CASSMISAGELFF	TGTGCCAGTAGTATGATTAGTGCCGGGGAGCTGTTTTTT
TRBJ1-6	-	12	TRBV21-1	-	CATHRGRLSLHF	TGTGCCACCCACAGGGGCCGACTATCCCTCCACTTT
TRBJ1-4	-	15	TRBV10-3	-	CAISEADRGNEKLFF	TGTGCCATCAGTGAGGCGGACAGAGGCAATGAAAAACTGTTTTTT
TRBJ1-4	-	16	TRBV9	-	CASSMGAGATNEKLFF	TGTGCCAGCAGCATGGGGGCGGGGGCAACTAATGAAAAACTGTTTTTT
TRBJ2-7	-	12	TRBV29-1	-	CSVSRGAYEQYF	TGCAGCGTTTCCAGGGGGGCCTACGAGCAGTACTTC
TRBJ1-6	-	16	TRBV3-1/TRBV3-2	-	CASSQEGTGLRSPLHF	TGTGCCAGCAGCCAAGAAGGAACAGGGCTCCGTTCACCCCTCCACTTT
TRBJ2-2	TRBD1	18	TRBV4-1	-	CASSPRTGGNDHTGELFF	TGCGCCAGCAGCCCCCGGACAGGGGGCAACGATCACACCGGGGAGCTGTTTTTT
TRBJ2-5	-	15	TRBV7-3	once	CASSSGQGGRETQYF	TGTGCCAGCAGCTCAGGACAGGGAGGGAGAGAGACCCAGTACTTC
TRBJ1-2	TRBD1	14	TRBV13	-	CASSWGQGSYGYTF	TGTGCCAGCAGCTGGGGACAGGGAAGCTATGGCTACACCTTC
TRBJ1-2	-	13	TRBV29-1	-	CSVTPGRINGYTF	TGCAGCGTTACCCCGGGAAGGATCAATGGCTACACCTTC
TRBJ2-1	TRBD2	13	TRBV6-1	-	CASGGAGGNEQFF	TGTGCTAGCGGGGGGGCCGGTGGTAATGAGCAGTTCTTC
TRBJ2-7	TRBD1	14	TRBV10-3	-	CAISEQRGRYEQYF	TGTGCCATCAGTGAACAAAGGGGGCGATACGAGCAGTACTTC
TRBJ1-2	-	12	TRBV28	-	CASSLFGYGYTF	TGTGCCAGCAGTTTATTCGGGTATGGCTACACCTTC
TRBJ2-2	TRBD2	15	TRBV27	-	CASSLKSGGTGELFF	TGTGCCAGCAGTTTAAAGAGCGGGGGAACCGGGGAGCTGTTTTTT
TRBJ1-2	-	14	TRBV5-1	-	CASSLATGAGGYTF	TGCGCCAGCAGCTTAGCGACAGGAGCGGGGGGCTACACCTTC